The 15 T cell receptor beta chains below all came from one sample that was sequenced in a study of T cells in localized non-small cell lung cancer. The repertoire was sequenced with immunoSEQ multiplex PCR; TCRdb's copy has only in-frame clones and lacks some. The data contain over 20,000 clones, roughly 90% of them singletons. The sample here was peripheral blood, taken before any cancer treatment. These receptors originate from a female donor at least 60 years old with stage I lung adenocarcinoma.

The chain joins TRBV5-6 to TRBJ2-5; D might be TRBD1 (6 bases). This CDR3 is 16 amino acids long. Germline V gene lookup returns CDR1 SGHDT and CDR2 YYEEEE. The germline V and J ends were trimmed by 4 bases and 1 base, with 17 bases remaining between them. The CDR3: CASSRRDTWTQETQYF. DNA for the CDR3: TGTGCCAGCAGCCGTCGGGACACATGGACCCAAGAGACCCAGTACTTC.

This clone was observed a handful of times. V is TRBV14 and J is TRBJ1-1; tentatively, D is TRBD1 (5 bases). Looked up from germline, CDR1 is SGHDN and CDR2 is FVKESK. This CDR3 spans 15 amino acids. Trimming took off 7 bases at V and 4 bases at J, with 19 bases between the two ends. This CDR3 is CASTPPGGTVTEAFF. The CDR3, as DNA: TGTGCCAGCACCCCGCCGGGGGGGACTGTCACTGAAGCTTTCTTT. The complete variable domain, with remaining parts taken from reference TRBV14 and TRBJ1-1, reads EAGVTQFPSHSVIEKGQTVTLRCDPISGHDNLYWYRRVMGKEIKFLLHFVKESKQDESGMPNNRFLAERTGGTYSTLKVQPAELEDSGVYFCASTPPGGTVTEAFFGQGTRLTVV.

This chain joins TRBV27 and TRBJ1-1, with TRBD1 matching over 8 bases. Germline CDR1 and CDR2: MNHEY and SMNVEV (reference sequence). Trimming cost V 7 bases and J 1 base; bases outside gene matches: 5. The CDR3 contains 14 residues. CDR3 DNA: TGTGCCAGCAATCGACAGGGGCCGAACACTGAAGCTTTCTTT. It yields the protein CASNRQGPNTEAFF.

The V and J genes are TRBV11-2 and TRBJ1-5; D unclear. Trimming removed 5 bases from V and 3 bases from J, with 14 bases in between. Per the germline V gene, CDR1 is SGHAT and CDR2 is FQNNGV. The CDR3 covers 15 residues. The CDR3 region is CASSPDGSSNQPQHF. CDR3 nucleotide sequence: TGTGCCAGCAGCCCGGACGGGAGTTCCAATCAGCCCCAGCATTTT.

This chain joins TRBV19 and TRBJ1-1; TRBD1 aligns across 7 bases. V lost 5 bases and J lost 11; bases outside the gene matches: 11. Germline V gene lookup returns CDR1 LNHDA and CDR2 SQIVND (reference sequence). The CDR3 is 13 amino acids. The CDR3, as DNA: TGTGCCAGTAGTCCCTTCGACAGGGATGGCGCTTTCTTT. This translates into CASSPFDRDGAFF.

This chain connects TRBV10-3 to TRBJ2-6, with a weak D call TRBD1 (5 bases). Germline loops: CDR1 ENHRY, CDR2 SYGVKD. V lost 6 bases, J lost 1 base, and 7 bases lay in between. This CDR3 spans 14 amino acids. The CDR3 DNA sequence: TGTGCCATCAGCGACAGTTCTGGGGCCAACGTCCTGACTTTC. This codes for CAISDSSGANVLTF.

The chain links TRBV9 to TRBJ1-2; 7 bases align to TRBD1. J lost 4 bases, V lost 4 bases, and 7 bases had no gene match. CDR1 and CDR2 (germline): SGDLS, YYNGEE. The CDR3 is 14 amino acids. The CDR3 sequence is CASSISGQLYGYTF. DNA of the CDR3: TGTGCCAGCAGCATCTCGGGACAGCTCTATGGCTACACCTTC.

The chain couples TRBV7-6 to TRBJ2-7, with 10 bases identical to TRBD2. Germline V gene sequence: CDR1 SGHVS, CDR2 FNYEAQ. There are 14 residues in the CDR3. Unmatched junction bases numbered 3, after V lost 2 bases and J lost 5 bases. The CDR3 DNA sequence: TGTGCCAGCAGCTTAAGCGGGGGGGCCGACGAGCAGTACTTC. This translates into CASSLSGGADEQYF.

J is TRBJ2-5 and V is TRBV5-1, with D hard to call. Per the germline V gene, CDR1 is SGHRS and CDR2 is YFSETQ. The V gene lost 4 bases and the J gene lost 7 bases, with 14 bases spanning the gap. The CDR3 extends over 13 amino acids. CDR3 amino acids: CASSPPASWTQYF. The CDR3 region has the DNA TGCGCCAGCAGCCCCCCCGCCTCGTGGACCCAGTACTTC.

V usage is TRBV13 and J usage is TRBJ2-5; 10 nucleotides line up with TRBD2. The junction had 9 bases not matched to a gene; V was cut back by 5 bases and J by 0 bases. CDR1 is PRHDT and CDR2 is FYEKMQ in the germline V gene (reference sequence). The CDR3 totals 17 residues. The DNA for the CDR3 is TGTGCCAGCAGCCCTCGGACTAGCGGCTGGTACCAAGAGACCCAGTACTTC. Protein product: CASSPRTSGWYQETQYF.

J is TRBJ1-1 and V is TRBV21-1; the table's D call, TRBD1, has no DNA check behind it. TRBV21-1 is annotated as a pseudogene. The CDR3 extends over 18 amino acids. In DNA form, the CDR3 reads TGTGCCAGCAGCAGCTTTCCCCGACAGGACCCGGTGAACACTGAAGCTTTCTTT. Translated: CASSSFPRQDPVNTEAFF.

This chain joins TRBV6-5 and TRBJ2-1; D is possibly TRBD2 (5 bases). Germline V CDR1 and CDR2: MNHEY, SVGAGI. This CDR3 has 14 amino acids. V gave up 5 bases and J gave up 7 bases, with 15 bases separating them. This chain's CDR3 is CASSRSGDANEQFF. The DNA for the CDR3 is TGTGCCAGCAGTCGGAGCGGAGACGCTAATGAGCAGTTCTTC.

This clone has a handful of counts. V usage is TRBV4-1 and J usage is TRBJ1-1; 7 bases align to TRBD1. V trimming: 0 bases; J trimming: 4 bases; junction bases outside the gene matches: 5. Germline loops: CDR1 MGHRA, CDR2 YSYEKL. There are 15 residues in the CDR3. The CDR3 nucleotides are TGCGCCAGCAGCCAAGATCGTGCAGGGGGCACTGAAGCTTTCTTT. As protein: CASSQDRAGGTEAFF.

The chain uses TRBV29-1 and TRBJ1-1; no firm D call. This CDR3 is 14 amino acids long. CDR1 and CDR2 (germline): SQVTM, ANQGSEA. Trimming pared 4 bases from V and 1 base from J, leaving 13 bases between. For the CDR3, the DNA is TGCAGCGTTGGTCAGGAGCCTTCGAACACTGAAGCTTTCTTT. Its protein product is CSVGQEPSNTEAFF.

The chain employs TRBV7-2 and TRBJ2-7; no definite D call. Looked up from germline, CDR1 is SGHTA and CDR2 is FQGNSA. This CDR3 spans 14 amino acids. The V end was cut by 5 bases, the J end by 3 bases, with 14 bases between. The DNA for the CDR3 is TGTGCCAGCAGCCTCGATAGGGCGAACTACGAGCAGTACTTC. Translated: CASSLDRANYEQYF.